This is a list of T cell receptor beta chains from one sample in a study of cytomegalovirus exposure and HLA in healthy donors. Clones were sequenced by immunoSEQ multiplex PCR, and TCRdb holds only the in-frame ones, with some missing. The table records about 160,000 clones, about two thirds of them present only once. Sequenced: PBMCs. Receptors were obtained from a woman between 18 and 29 years old in good health and CMV-seronegative. The CDR3 runs from the conserved cysteine through the conserved F or W. Fields, in order: V gene, D gene, CDR3 protein. A D gene is named only where the DNA matches it firmly.

v_gene: TRBV7-2
d_gene: TRBD1
CDR3aa: CASSLRQGYTGELFF

v_gene: TRBV9
d_gene: NA
CDR3aa: CASSVAGTRAYNEQFF

v_gene: TRBV18
d_gene: NA
CDR3aa: CASSPSRASYEQYF

v_gene: TRBV6-5
d_gene: TRBD2
CDR3aa: CASSYSSSGSYNEQFF

v_gene: TRBV18
d_gene: TRBD1
CDR3aa: CASSPLGTGNHEQYF

v_gene: TRBV5-1
d_gene: TRBD2
CDR3aa: CASSLAILAASSTDTQYF

v_gene: TRBV13
d_gene: TRBD2
CDR3aa: CASSLGLPGASGSGNEQFF

v_gene: TRBV18
d_gene: NA
CDR3aa: CASSLIPGVDTEAFF

v_gene: TRBV28
d_gene: NA
CDR3aa: CASSSSEISGNTIYF

v_gene: TRBV6-6
d_gene: TRBD2
CDR3aa: CASSPTSGSENEQFF

v_gene: TRBV6-1
d_gene: NA
CDR3aa: CASSEAPLDEQYF

v_gene: TRBV6-5
d_gene: TRBD2
CDR3aa: CASTPSGVLYNEQFF

v_gene: TRBV28
d_gene: NA
CDR3aa: CASSPPGSPLHF

v_gene: TRBV5-1
d_gene: NA
CDR3aa: CASSLVGGDYTGELFF

v_gene: TRBV28
d_gene: NA
CDR3aa: CASSTKGVGADTQYF

v_gene: TRBV5-1
d_gene: TRBD2
CDR3aa: CASSFVTSGSADTQYF

v_gene: TRBV10-1
d_gene: NA
CDR3aa: CASSESGGEKTEAFF

v_gene: TRBV27
d_gene: NA
CDR3aa: CASISGRRGTEAFF

v_gene: TRBV7-9
d_gene: TRBD2
CDR3aa: CASSRVAGVSNEQFF

v_gene: TRBV4-3
d_gene: TRBD2
CDR3aa: CASSQEGASGGGDDF

v_gene: TRBV6-1
d_gene: NA
CDR3aa: CASSAADSGANVLTF

v_gene: TRBV19
d_gene: NA
CDR3aa: CASSIDKNTEAFF

v_gene: TRBV30
d_gene: TRBD1
CDR3aa: CAWSTSGGTGYTF

v_gene: TRBV19
d_gene: TRBD1
CDR3aa: CASSIDVSPRGRNEKLFF

v_gene: TRBV11-2
d_gene: TRBD2
CDR3aa: CASSLVGLAGGRGQFF

v_gene: TRBV29-1
d_gene: TRBD2
CDR3aa: CSVEGRGRAELSYNEQFF

v_gene: TRBV4-3
d_gene: NA
CDR3aa: CASSQDPRGRIDEQFF

v_gene: TRBV4-1
d_gene: NA
CDR3aa: CASSQAGDFQTDTQYF

v_gene: TRBV15
d_gene: NA
CDR3aa: CATSRGQPNEKLFF

v_gene: TRBV9
d_gene: TRBD1
CDR3aa: CASSVPRQGIRTGELFF

v_gene: TRBV28
d_gene: NA
CDR3aa: CASSSTRQTDTQYF

v_gene: TRBV5-1
d_gene: TRBD1
CDR3aa: CASSFGTGGRVDTQYF

v_gene: TRBV19
d_gene: TRBD1
CDR3aa: CASSLRDSSFLSSGANVLTF

v_gene: TRBV10-3
d_gene: TRBD2
CDR3aa: CAISETLAGNEQFF

v_gene: TRBV6-5
d_gene: NA
CDR3aa: CASRRGTGANYGYTF